This TCR beta chain is from a study of blood T cell repertoires in COVID-19. As for the study in general: Material from acute and convalescent COVID-19 was sourced from the United States, Italy and Spain. PBMCs, B-cell-depleted T cells, or T cells provided the cDNA or gDNA that made up the material.

Germline-derived CDR1 and CDR2 are KGHSH and LQKENI. The CDR3 extends over 14 amino acids. Trimming took off 3 bases at V and 7 bases at J, with 13 bases between the two ends. Methods used by the authors: How many nucleated cells were present was estimated from reference gene primer amplification. Profiling relied on immunoSEQ multiplex PCR, and the TCRdb table lists in-frame clones only, not all of them. V and J calls and clone size come straight from that table; D and trimming were deduced from the DNA. The sample includes about 250,000 clones, approximately 90% of them seen just once. The TCR sequence derives from a young woman with active or convalescent COVID-19. The sample consisted of peripheral blood. This chain uses TRBV18 with TRBJ2-1; D gene unclear. CDR3 sequence: CASSPESVVNEQFF. As DNA, the CDR3 is TGTGCCAGCTCACCTGAAAGCGTAGTGAATGAGCAGTTCTTC.